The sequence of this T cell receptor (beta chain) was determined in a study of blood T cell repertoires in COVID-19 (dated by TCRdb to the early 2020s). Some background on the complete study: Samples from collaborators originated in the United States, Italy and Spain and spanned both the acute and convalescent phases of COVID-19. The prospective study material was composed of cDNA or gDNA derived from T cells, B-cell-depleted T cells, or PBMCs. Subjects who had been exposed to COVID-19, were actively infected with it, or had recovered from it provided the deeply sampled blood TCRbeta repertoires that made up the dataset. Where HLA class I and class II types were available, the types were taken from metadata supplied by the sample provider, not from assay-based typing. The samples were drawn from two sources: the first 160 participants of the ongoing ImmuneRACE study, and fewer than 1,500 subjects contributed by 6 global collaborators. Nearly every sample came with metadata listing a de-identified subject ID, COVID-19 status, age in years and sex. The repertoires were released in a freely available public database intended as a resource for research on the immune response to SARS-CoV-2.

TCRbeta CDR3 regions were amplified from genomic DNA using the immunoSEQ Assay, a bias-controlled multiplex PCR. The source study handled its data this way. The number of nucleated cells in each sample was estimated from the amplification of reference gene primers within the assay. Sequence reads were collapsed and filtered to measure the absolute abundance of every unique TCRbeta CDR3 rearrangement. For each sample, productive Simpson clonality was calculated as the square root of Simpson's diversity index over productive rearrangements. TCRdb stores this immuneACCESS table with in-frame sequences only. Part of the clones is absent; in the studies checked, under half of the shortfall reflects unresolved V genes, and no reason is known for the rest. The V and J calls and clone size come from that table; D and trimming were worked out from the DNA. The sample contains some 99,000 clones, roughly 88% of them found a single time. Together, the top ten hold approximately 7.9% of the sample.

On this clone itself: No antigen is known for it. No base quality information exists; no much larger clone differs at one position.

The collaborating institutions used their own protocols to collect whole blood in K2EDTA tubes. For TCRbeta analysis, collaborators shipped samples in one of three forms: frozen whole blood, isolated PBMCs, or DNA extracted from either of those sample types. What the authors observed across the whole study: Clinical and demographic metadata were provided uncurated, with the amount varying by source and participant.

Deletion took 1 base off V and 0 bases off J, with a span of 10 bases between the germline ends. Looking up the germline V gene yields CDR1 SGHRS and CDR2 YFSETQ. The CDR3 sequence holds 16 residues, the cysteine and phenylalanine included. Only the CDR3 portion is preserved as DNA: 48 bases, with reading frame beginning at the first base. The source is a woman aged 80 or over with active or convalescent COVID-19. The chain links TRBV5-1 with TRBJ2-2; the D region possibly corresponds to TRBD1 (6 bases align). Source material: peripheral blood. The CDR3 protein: CASSLSGDTNTGELFF. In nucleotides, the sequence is TGCGCCAGCAGCTTGTCAGGGGACACGAACACCGGGGAGCTGTTTTTT.